These 13 T cell receptor beta chains share one sample of origin, sequenced in a study of blood T cells in healthy people across ages. Next came a second PCR, run for roughly 7 to 12 cycles, which used a sample-barcoded 5' primer along with a J-beta primer mix. TCRdb re-analysed the 5' RACE reads in MiXCR, keeping a single row per CDR3 protein. The repertoire has more than 900,000 distinct CDR3 sequences, just under 30% of them found once; the top ten carry roughly 10%. This sample also appeared in a second study, on T cells of mothers and their children.

Input material: blood. The receptors come from a woman in her 40s in good health.

This clonotype was recorded a few times. The chain joins TRBV27 to TRBJ2-1; 8 positions agree with TRBD1. The J segment lost 12 bases and the V segment lost 4 bases, leaving 11 bases of the junction unmatched. Germline V lookup: CDR1 MNHEY, CDR2 SMNVEV (reference sequence). The CDR3 spans 14 residues. The CDR3 protein is CASSSGQVIGWQFF. DNA for the CDR3: TGTGCCAGCAGTTCGGGACAGGTGATTGGTTGGCAGTTCTTC.

The chain couples TRBV20-1 to TRBJ1-1, with D perhaps TRBD1 (6 bases). The V gene's germline CDR1 is DFQATT and CDR2 SNEGSKA (reference sequence). The CDR3 spans 15 residues. Trimming stripped 1 base from V and 8 bases from J, with 20 bases between. CDR3 sequence reads: CSARGLGDNRFEAFF. The DNA for the CDR3 is TGCAGTGCTAGAGGTCTCGGGGACAATCGGTTCGAAGCTTTCTTT.

J is TRBJ1-1 and V is TRBV20-1; no reliable D call. CDR3 length: 10 residues. The germline CDR1 and CDR2 sequences are DFQATT and SNEGSKA (reference sequence). V shed 7 bases and J shed 4 bases, with 7 bases lying between them. The CDR3 DNA sequence: TGCAGTGGTCTGGGCACTGAAGCTTTCTTT. Amino acids: CSGLGTEAFF.

This clonotype appeared a few times. The chain joins TRBV4-1 to TRBJ2-3, with unresolved D. The germline V gene encodes CDR1 MGHRA and CDR2 YSYEKL. V lost 0 bases and J lost 4, with 11 bases in between. The CDR3 extends over 15 amino acids. CDR3 region: CASSQEPSSSDTQYF. CDR3 coding DNA: TGCGCCAGCAGCCAAGAACCCTCAAGCTCAGATACGCAGTATTTT.

V and J are TRBV28 and TRBJ1-1, with D tentatively TRBD1 (6 bases). The CDR3 loop spans 14 amino acids. Germline V gene sequence: CDR1 MDHEN, CDR2 SYDVKM. Trimming took 4 bases from V and 1 from J, leaving 10 bases between them. In nucleotides, the CDR3 is TGTGCCAGCAGTTGGAGGGGGGGGAACACTGAAGCTTTCTTT. Its protein product is CASSWRGGNTEAFF.

The chain couples TRBV5-1 to TRBJ2-1; 9 bases are a match to TRBD1. The V gene end was trimmed by 7 bases and the J gene end by 4 bases; junction bases not matched to a gene: 12. CDR1 and CDR2 (germline): SGHRS, YFSETQ. There are 16 residues in the CDR3. The DNA for the CDR3 is TGCGCCAGCTTCTTGGGACAGGGACTGCCGTACAATGAGCAGTTCTTC. Translated, it gives CASFLGQGLPYNEQFF.

The count of this clonotype is one. The chain employs TRBV10-3 and TRBJ1-5, with a possible D match to TRBD1 (5 bases). V lost 1 base, J lost 7 bases, and 17 bases lay in between. Germline V gene sequence: CDR1 ENHRY, CDR2 SYGVKD. The CDR3 sequence is 16 residues long. CDR3 sequence (DNA): TGTGCCATCAGTGAGTTCGGGACGGCTCCCGGGCAGCCCCAGCATTTT. Translating it yields CAISEFGTAPGQPQHF.

This clonotype was detected ten times or more. This chain uses TRBV28 with TRBJ1-2, with 11 bases that match TRBD1. From germline, CDR1 is MDHEN and CDR2 SYDVKM. The CDR3 is made up of 15 amino acids. V was pared by 7 bases and J by 4 bases, with 8 bases of the junction left unmatched. The DNA for the CDR3 is TGTGCCAGCACCACCCCCGGGACAGGGGGCTATGGCTACACCTTC. Translation: CASTTPGTGGYGYTF.

There are a few counts of this clonotype. This chain connects TRBV2 to TRBJ2-6, with unresolved D. The CDR3 contains 17 residues. Trimming removed 7 bases at V and 2 bases at J, with 18 bases between. The germline V gene has CDR1 SNHLY and CDR2 FYNNEI. CDR3 coding DNA: TGTGCCAGCACCCTAACCCCGACAAGGACTGGGGCCAACGTCCTGACTTTC. This encodes CASTLTPTRTGANVLTF.

This clonotype was counted ten times or more. This chain joins TRBV20-1 and TRBJ2-3; D is perhaps TRBD2 (5 bases). The length of the CDR3 is 15 residues. V lost 6 bases and J 2 bases, leaving 18 bases between the germline ends. The germline CDR1 and CDR2 sequences are DFQATT and SNEGSKA (reference sequence). The CDR3, as DNA: TGCAGTGCCACCAACCCCTCGCGGGCCACAGATACGCAGTATTTT. Amino acids: CSATNPSRATDTQYF.

The CDR3 region is CASQLASGGKNTEAFF. CDR3 coding DNA: TGTGCCAGCCAGCTCGCCTCGGGGGGGAAGAACACTGAAGCTTTCTTT. J is TRBJ1-1 and V is TRBV7-6; maybe TRBD1 (5 bases). V dropped 8 bases and J dropped 1 base, with 20 bases sitting between them. Germline V CDR1 and CDR2: SGHVS, FNYEAQ. CDR3 length equals 16 residues.

In this sample, this clonotype turned up many times. The chain links TRBV20-1 to TRBJ2-7; D is undetermined. The CDR3 consists of 12 residues. Germline V gene lookup returns CDR1 DFQATT and CDR2 SNEGSKA (reference sequence). Trimming pared 3 bases from V and 2 bases from J, leaving 8 bases between. Here the CDR3 DNA reads TGCAGTGCTAGTCTCTCTGCCTACGAGCAGTACTTC. This sequence encodes CSASLSAYEQYF.

J is TRBJ2-7 and V is TRBV7-3; 7 nucleotides line up with TRBD2. The CDR3 consists of 16 residues. Germline V gives CDR1 SGHTA, CDR2 FQGTGA. The junction had 15 bases not matched to a gene; V was cut back by 5 bases and J by 5 bases. This CDR3 reads CASSLNPQGGVNEQYF. The CDR3 DNA follows: TGTGCCAGCAGCCTGAACCCCCAGGGAGGGGTCAACGAGCAGTACTTC.